This T cell receptor (beta chain) was recorded in a study of Ad26.COV2.S vaccination and SARS-CoV-2 variants (TCRdb year 2021). For the wider study: Donors in the vaccine arm were drawn from COV1001, a phase I-IIa trial of Ad26.COV2.S in healthy adults that was multicentre, randomized, double-blind and placebo-controlled. Ad26.COV2.S was administered intramuscularly at 5 x 10^10 or 1 x 10^11 viral particles, either as a single shot or as two shots given 56 days apart. Sequencing of the TCRbeta repertoire served to evaluate the specificity and breadth of SARS-CoV-2-reactive T cell receptors following Ad26.COV2.S vaccination. The TCR-sequenced set comprised approximately 30 samples: around 20 Ad26.COV2.S vaccine recipients, 5 placebo recipients and 8 SARS-CoV-2 convalescent individuals. Trial participants were randomized into five groups of five: low-dose or high-dose Ad26.COV2.S given once or twice, or placebo on both occasions. Blinding of investigators to trial group allocation was maintained during experiments and outcome assessment. The paper as a whole reports these results and caveats: After vaccination, spike-specific CD8+ and CD4+ T cell responses were reported to show substantial breadth. Comparing responses between vaccine doses or regimens was not something the study was powered to do. Non-spike TCR breadth was comparable between vaccine and placebo recipients, consistent with the vaccine containing only spike. According to the authors, total T cell responses may have been underestimated by the TCR breadth and depth analyses. Higher spike-specific TCR breadth was observed in Ad26.COV2.S recipients than in placebo recipients (P = 0.0014).

The sample's treatment or condition label, decoded: 15 to 20 received Ad26.COV2.S at low or high dose, single or two shots; 5 received placebo; per-sample allocation not given. For vaccine and placebo recipients, repertoires were sequenced using samples collected on day 63 after the first injection. Between 29 July and 7 August 2020, Cohort 1b enrolled 20 to 30 adults aged 18-55 years at one site in Boston, USA. As a vaccine, Ad26.COV2.S was a replication-incompetent adenovirus type 26 vector that expressed a prefusion-stabilized SARS-CoV-2 spike protein derived from the original Wuhan strain. The immunoSEQ Assay was the method used to sequence TCRbeta CDR3 regions. After extraction, genomic DNA underwent amplification by bias-controlled multiplex PCR, followed by high-throughput sequencing. The paper's processing steps were these. To quantify the absolute abundance of each unique TCRbeta CDR3 region, sequences were collapsed and filtered. T cell fraction was estimated by normalization of TCRbeta template counts to usable DNA, with usable DNA being measured through amplification of reference genes present in all nucleated cells. Repertoire TCRs were annotated as SARS-CoV-2-specific when V gene, CDR3 amino acid sequence and J gene were exactly matched to a known reactive TCR set. MIRA supplied the reference SARS-CoV-2 TCR set, which was filtered for enrichment in COVID-19-positive ImmuneCODE repertoires so that public or cross-reactive TCRs were removed. Using the MIRA antigens, annotated TCRs were further analysed by specific ORF or by position within an ORF. Breadth was defined as annotated unique rearrangements over total unique productive rearrangements; depth was the summed frequency of those rearrangements. Two-sided Wilcoxon rank-sum tests were applied when comparing TCR breadth between groups. TCRdb mirrors the immuneACCESS table, restricted to in-frame sequences. Some clones are absent from its copies; in checked studies, under half trace to an unresolved V gene, and the reason for the others is unknown. V, J and clone size are taken as reported in that table, and D and trimming were inferred from the DNA itself. The sample table contains 300,000 to 400,000 clones; only one count was recorded for roughly 84% of them. The leading ten clones occupy around 3.6% of the sample.

About this clone: Its antigen is unknown. Base qualities are not recorded, but no much larger clone differs from it by a single base.

CDR1 and CDR2 are read off the germline V gene (reference sequence) as SGHNT and YYREEE. The CDR3 has 14 amino acids, counting the end cysteine and phenylalanine. The read is trimmed to its CDR3 DNA, 42 bases read in frame from base 1. The junction carries 17 bases between V and J, which are trimmed by 9 bases and 3 bases respectively. The V gene is TRBV5-4 and the J gene is TRBJ2-3, with no confident D gene call. This material consisted of peripheral blood, taken in a trial of Ad26.COV2.S vaccine versus placebo. The clonotype originates from a person aged 18-60 years who received the Ad26.COV2.S COVID-19 vaccine or a placebo. The CDR3 in this case is CATLPDPSTDTQYF. In nucleotide form, the sequence is TGTGCCACCCTCCCGGACCCTTCGACAGATACGCAGTATTTT.